This T cell receptor beta chain was sequenced in a study of cytomegalovirus exposure and HLA in healthy donors. The PCR contained 60 Vbeta and 13 Jbeta primers. Method: immunoSEQ multiplex PCR; TCRdb's copy keeps in-frame clones and lacks some. The table includes 200,000 or so clones, 60% to 80% detected once. This CDR3 spans 11 amino acids. The germline V and J ends were trimmed by 8 bases and 3 bases, with 5 bases remaining between them. CDR1 is SNHLY and CDR2 is FYNNEI in the germline V gene. This chain uses TRBV2 with TRBJ2-1; no clear D. The origin of this receptor is a man younger than 35 in good health and CMV-seronegative. Specimen: PBMCs. The CDR3 protein is CASRVYNEQFF. The CDR3 DNA sequence: TGTGCCAGCCGAGTCTACAATGAGCAGTTCTTC.